Each of the 30 T cell receptor beta chains below was sequenced from the same sample in a study of technical replicates of blood from a few donors. Repertoires were generated with immunoSEQ multiplex PCR, while TCRdb's copy carries only in-frame clones and drops some. The sample lists some 79,000 clones, approximately 91% occurring once. Sequencing used T cells isolated from PBMCs. The receptors were gathered from a human donor in good health. Some clones in this sample may be carry-over from other donors' samples.

The CDR3 protein is CASSVGQGGSGYTF. CDR3 sequence (DNA): TGTGCCAGCAGTGTAGGACAGGGGGGAAGTGGCTACACCTTC. The chain has TRBV27 and TRBJ1-2, with 10 bases identical to TRBD1. The CDR3 spans 14 residues. J was trimmed by 7 bases and V by 5 bases; bases with no gene match: 7. Germline V gene lookup returns CDR1 MNHEY and CDR2 SMNVEV (reference sequence).

This clone has only one observation. The chain has TRBV19 and TRBJ1-2, with D hard to call. V was cut by 1 base and J by 4 bases, with 13 bases left in between. Germline V gene lookup returns CDR1 LNHDA and CDR2 SQIVND (reference sequence). The CDR3 length is 15 residues. The CDR3 region is CASSIAGEGPYGYTF. The CDR3 DNA follows: TGTGCCAGTAGTATAGCCGGTGAGGGCCCCTATGGCTACACCTTC.

The DNA for the CDR3 is TGTGCCAGCAGCCCCCAGGGCCACGAGCAGTTCTTC. Protein sequence: CASSPQGHEQFF. The chain couples TRBV27 to TRBJ2-1, with D maybe TRBD1 (5 bases). With 6 bases removed from V and 10 bases from J, the gap between germline ends came to 13 bases. Germline V lookup: CDR1 MNHEY, CDR2 SMNVEV (reference sequence). CDR3 length: 12 residues.

This clone was seen only a few times. The chain carries TRBV19 and TRBJ2-3; 9 bases are shared with TRBD2. The CDR3 runs 15 residues. Germline V CDR1 and CDR2: LNHDA, SQIVND (reference sequence). With V trimmed by 7 bases and J by 4 bases, 9 bases remained unmatched. DNA of the CDR3: TGTGCCAGTATGCCGCTAGCGGGAATTCCAGATACGCAGTATTTT. Amino acid sequence: CASMPLAGIPDTQYF.

In its sample, this clone was seen a few times. V and J are TRBV5-4 and TRBJ2-1; 10 bases are a match to TRBD2. From germline, CDR1 is SGHNT and CDR2 YYREEE (reference sequence). Losses at the gene ends were 4 bases for V and 4 bases for J; bases not matched to a gene: 2. The CDR3 runs to 14 residues. In nucleotides, the CDR3 is TGTGCCAGCAGCGCTAGCGGGAGTTACAATGAGCAGTTCTTC. Translation gives CASSASGSYNEQFF.

V usage is TRBV29-1 and J usage is TRBJ2-7; TRBD1 matches 7 bases. Germline V lookup: CDR1 SQVTM, CDR2 ANQGSEA. The CDR3 extends over 16 amino acids. The CDR3 sequence is CRGLPTGMFWIYEQYF. CDR3 bases: TGCAGGGGGCTTCCGACAGGGATGTTTTGGATCTACGAGCAGTACTTC.

The CDR3 sequence is CASSVRSGRGETQYF. For the CDR3, the DNA is TGTGCCAGCAGCGTCCGAAGCGGGAGAGGAGAGACCCAGTACTTC. The chain uses TRBV9 and TRBJ2-5; the match to TRBD2 covers 8 bases. The V gene end was trimmed by 2 bases and the J gene end by 4 bases; junction bases not matched to a gene: 7. Germline assignment: CDR1 SGDLS and CDR2 YYNGEE. The CDR3 is 15 amino acids.

The chain couples TRBV18 to TRBJ2-2, with a possible D match to TRBD1 (6 bases). V was pared by 5 bases and J by 7 bases, with 8 bases between. Germline CDR1 is KGHSH and CDR2 is LQKENI. The CDR3 sequence is 12 residues long. The CDR3 DNA follows: TGTGCCAGCTCAATCAGGGGCGGGGAGCTGTTTTTT. Translation gives CASSIRGGELFF.

The chain recombines TRBV15 with TRBJ2-7; D is ambiguous. The CDR3 sequence is 13 residues long. Looked up from germline, CDR1 is LNHNV and CDR2 is YYDKDF (reference sequence). The V and J ends lost 2 bases and 6 bases respectively, with 11 bases between them. The CDR3 reads CATSRNQLAEQYF. The CDR3 DNA follows: TGTGCCACCAGCAGAAACCAACTTGCCGAGCAGTACTTC.

The genes are TRBV6-1 and TRBJ2-6, with a possible D match to TRBD1 (6 bases). The CDR3 has 15 residues. Trimming pared 6 bases from V and 2 bases from J, leaving 11 bases between. Germline V gene data show CDR1 as MNHNS and CDR2 as SASEGT. CDR3 region: CASRERGTGANVLTF. The CDR3 nucleotides are TGTGCCAGCAGAGAGAGGGGGACTGGGGCCAACGTCCTGACTTTC.

This chain links TRBV9 with TRBJ1-2; D may be TRBD1 (5 bases). Germline loops: CDR1 SGDLS, CDR2 YYNGEE. The CDR3 runs to 13 residues. V lost 4 bases and J lost 4, with 11 bases in between. CDR3 residues: CASSRTNSYGYTF. CDR3 coding DNA: TGTGCCAGCAGCCGGACAAATTCCTATGGCTACACCTTC.

As DNA, the CDR3 is TGTGCCAGTAGTATAGATCTGGAGGTAGCGGTCCAAGAGACCCAGTACTTC. Translation: CASSIDLEVAVQETQYF. J is TRBJ2-5 and V is TRBV19; TRBD2 is a possible D gene (6 bases). CDR1 is LNHDA and CDR2 is SQIVND in the germline V gene (reference sequence). The CDR3 is 17 residues long. V shed 0 bases and J shed 1 base, with 15 bases lying between them.

V is TRBV7-6 and J is TRBJ2-1; possible D gene TRBD1, 5 bases. The CDR3 spans 20 residues. Germline CDR1 reads SGHVS; CDR2 reads FNYEAQ. With 0 bases removed from V and 3 bases from J, the gap between germline ends came to 24 bases. The DNA for the CDR3 is TGTGCCAGCAGCTTAGCAGAGGACAATCCGAGTAGCCACCACTACAATGAGCAGTTCTTC. It codes for CASSLAEDNPSSHHYNEQFF.

The chain couples TRBV27 to TRBJ1-2; TRBD1 aligns across 10 bases. The length of the CDR3 is 14 residues. Germline values: CDR1 MNHEY, CDR2 SMNVEV (reference sequence). V was pared by 5 bases and J by 7 bases, with 7 bases of the junction left unmatched. In nucleotides, the CDR3 is TGTGCCAGCAGTGTACGACAGGGGGCGTCTGGCTACACCTTC. Its protein product is CASSVRQGASGYTF.

V gene TRBV28 combines with J gene TRBJ2-5; weak D call: TRBD1 (6 bases). V lost 9 bases and J 5 bases, leaving 19 bases between the germline ends. The CDR3 covers 14 residues. Germline V gives CDR1 MDHEN, CDR2 SYDVKM. In DNA, the CDR3 is TGTGCCAGTTCCTCGGGACAAATTCAGGAGACCCAGTACTTC. Amino acids: CASSSGQIQETQYF.

This rearrangement joins TRBV5-4 to TRBJ2-5, with 8 bases fitting TRBD1. Gene TRBJ2-7 matches the end of the DNA better, so the J call may be wrong. The CDR3 covers 14 residues. From germline, CDR1 is SGHNT and CDR2 YYREEE (reference sequence). The CDR3 is CASSFTGGPYEQYF. In nucleotides, the CDR3 is TGTGCCAGCAGCTTTACAGGGGGACCCTACGAGCAGTACTTC.

The CDR3 spells CASSDFEGGEQYF. The CDR3 DNA reads as TGTGCCAGCAGCGACTTTGAAGGGGGCGAGCAGTACTTC. The chain couples TRBV9 to TRBJ2-7; a weak D match, TRBD1 (6 bases). The CDR3 consists of 13 residues. Germline assignment: CDR1 SGDLS and CDR2 YYNGEE. Trimming removed 3 bases from V and 6 bases from J, with 13 bases in between.

This sequence joins TRBV4-3 and TRBJ2-1; 13 nucleotides align to TRBD2. CDR3 length equals 17 residues. Germline V CDR1 and CDR2: LGHNA, YSLEER. With 4 bases clipped from V and 7 bases from J, the junction kept 10 bases outside the gene matches. For the CDR3, the DNA is TGCGCCAGCAGCCTAGGACTAGCGGGAGCAATAGGGAATGAGCAGTTCTTC. Amino acid sequence: CASSLGLAGAIGNEQFF.

This clone was observed a handful of times. This chain connects TRBV10-2 to TRBJ1-1, with TRBD1 matching 7 bases. The CDR3 runs 14 residues. V shed 3 bases, J shed 5 bases, and the junction held 6 bases outside the gene matches. The germline gives CDR1 WSHSY, CDR2 SAAADI. The CDR3: CASSDQGGRTEAFF. CDR3 coding DNA: TGCGCCAGCAGTGACCAGGGGGGTAGAACTGAAGCTTTCTTT.

The chain recombines TRBV7-9 with TRBJ2-3, with 7 positions matching TRBD2. Trimming at V came to 5 bases and at J to 5 bases, leaving 4 bases not matched to a gene. The germline V gene has CDR1 SEHNR and CDR2 FQNEAQ (reference sequence). The CDR3 covers 13 residues. The CDR3 DNA reads TGTGCCAGCAGCGATCCGGGAGGAGATACGCAGTATTTT. As protein: CASSDPGGDTQYF. Drawing the rest from reference TRBV7-9 and TRBJ2-3, the complete variable domain is DTGVSQNPRHKITKRGQNVTFRCDPISEHNRLYWYRQTLGQGPEFLTYFQNEAQLEKSRLLSDRFSAERPKGSFSTLEIQRTEQGDSAMYLCASSDPGGDTQYFGPGTRLTVL.

V gene TRBV5-1 combines with J gene TRBJ2-2; TRBD2 is a possible D gene (6 bases). Germline CDR1 is SGHRS and CDR2 is YFSETQ. The CDR3 is made up of 16 amino acids. V lost 1 base to trimming and J lost 0 bases, with 10 bases between them. CDR3 DNA: TGCGCCAGCAGCTTGAAACTAGCCCCGAACACCGGGGAGCTGTTTTTT. This codes for CASSLKLAPNTGELFF.

This clone has just a few counts. The V gene is TRBV30, the J gene TRBJ2-4; tentatively, D is TRBD2 (5 bases). The CDR3 is 13 amino acids. The germline V gene has CDR1 GTSNPN and CDR2 SVGIG (reference sequence). Trimming cost V 4 bases and J 9 bases, with 16 bases left between them. The CDR3 DNA follows: TGTGCCTGGAATCAAGGACTTGGGAGCATTCAGTACTTC. It translates to CAWNQGLGSIQYF. Drawing the rest from reference TRBV30 and TRBJ2-4, the complete variable domain is SQTIHQWPATLVQPVGSPLSLECTVEGTSNPNLYWYRQAAGRGLQLLFYSVGIGQISSEVPQNLSASRPQDRQFILSSKKLLLSDSGFYLCAWNQGLGSIQYFGAGTRLSVL.

The V call is TRBV5-1, the J call TRBJ2-1; 7 bases agree with TRBD2. The J segment lost 10 bases and the V segment lost 3 bases, leaving 4 bases of the junction unmatched. CDR3 length: 12 amino acids. The germline gives CDR1 SGHRS, CDR2 YFSETQ. The DNA for the CDR3 is TGCGCCAGCAGCTGGACTAGATACGAGCAGTTCTTC. Its translation is CASSWTRYEQFF. Full variable domain (rest looked up from reference TRBV5-1 and TRBJ2-1): KAGVTQTPRYLIKTRGQQVTLSCSPISGHRSVSWYQQTPGQGLQFLFEYFSETQRNKGNFPGRFSGRQFSNSRSEMNVSTLELGDSALYLCASSWTRYEQFFGPGTRLTVL.

The V gene is TRBV9, the J gene TRBJ2-1; 8 bases map to TRBD1. CDR1 is SGDLS and CDR2 is YYNGEE in the germline V gene. CDR3 size: 17 residues. The trim removed 3 bases at V and 6 bases at J, leaving 14 bases unmatched. The chain's CDR3 is CASSEGQGSGLVNEQFF. As DNA, the CDR3 is TGTGCCAGCAGCGAAGGACAGGGATCCGGGCTCGTCAATGAGCAGTTCTTC.

The rearrangement links TRBV18 to TRBJ2-7; D call uncertain. The germline V gene encodes CDR1 KGHSH and CDR2 LQKENI. The CDR3 loop spans 15 amino acids. V lost 0 bases to trimming and J lost 2 bases, with 11 bases between them. The CDR3 sequence is CASSPPYGGTYEQYF. For the CDR3, the DNA is TGTGCCAGCTCACCACCTTACGGCGGAACCTACGAGCAGTACTTC.

This chain uses TRBV7-3 with TRBJ2-3; TRBD2 matches 10 bases. The CDR3 consists of 17 residues. With V trimmed by 0 bases and J by 2 bases, 5 bases remained unmatched. From germline, CDR1 is SGHTA and CDR2 FQGTGA. The CDR3 bases are TGTGCCAGCAGCTTAACACCACTAGCGGGACCCACAGATACGCAGTATTTT. Translating gives CASSLTPLAGPTDTQYF.

The chain employs TRBV9 and TRBJ2-7, with D perhaps TRBD2 (6 bases). Germline-derived CDR1 and CDR2 are SGDLS and YYNGEE. This CDR3 region has 16 residues. Deletions cut 0 bases from V and 3 bases from J, with 16 bases between. The CDR3 region has the DNA TGTGCCAGCAGCGTAGCCCCAGGGAGGCAAGGCTACGAGCAGTACTTC. Protein sequence: CASSVAPGRQGYEQYF. Variable domain in full (rest from reference TRBV9 and TRBJ2-7): DSGVTQTPKHLITATGQRVTLRCSPRSGDLSVYWYQQSLDQGLQFLIQYYNGEERAKGNILERFSAQQFPDLHSELNLSSLELGDSALYFCASSVAPGRQGYEQYFGPGTRLTVT.

The chain recombines TRBV27 with TRBJ2-3; 9 positions match TRBD1. CDR1 MNHEY and CDR2 SMNVEV come from the germline V gene (reference sequence). V lost 5 bases to trimming and J lost 4 bases; unmatched junction nucleotides: 7. The CDR3 runs to 15 residues. This CDR3 reads CASSRRDRVSDTQYF. The CDR3 nucleotides read TGTGCCAGCAGTAGGAGGGACAGGGTCTCAGATACGCAGTATTTT.

The chain carries TRBV7-9 and TRBJ2-1; D is undetermined. The V gene's germline CDR1 is SEHNR and CDR2 FQNEAQ (reference sequence). This CDR3 is 17 amino acids long. The ends were cut back, 1 base at V and 0 bases at J, with 13 bases in the middle. CDR3 sequence: CASSLGALLSSYNEQFF. CDR3 nucleotide sequence: TGTGCCAGCAGCTTAGGTGCGTTGTTAAGCTCCTACAATGAGCAGTTCTTC.

This chain uses TRBV10-3 with TRBJ1-2, with D possibly being TRBD1 (6 bases). Germline assignment: CDR1 ENHRY and CDR2 SYGVKD. The CDR3 has 14 amino acids. The V end lost 0 bases, the J end lost 6 bases, and 11 bases lay between the germline ends. CDR3 protein: CAISESGAEHGYTF. The CDR3 bases are TGTGCCATCAGTGAGTCGGGGGCAGAGCATGGCTACACCTTC.